These 11 T cell receptor beta chains were all obtained from the same sample, sequenced in a study of T cells in Graves' hyperthyroidism and ophthalmopathy. Amplification yielded TCR beta CDR3 regions, with RNA transcripts as the source. The study used the HTBI primer set for a first-round RT-PCR of the TCR CDR3. TCRdb passed the multiplex PCR reads through MiXCR, listing each CDR3 protein once. The table lists about 290,000 distinct CDR3 sequences, 13% of them singletons. The sample comprised blood. Receptor source: a woman in her twenties or thirties with Graves' hyperthyroidism that later progressed to Graves' ophthalmopathy.

This clonotype showed up many times. J is TRBJ2-7 and V is TRBV9, with 7 nucleotides matching TRBD2. Germline lookup yields CDR1 SGDLS and CDR2 YYNGEE. This CDR3 is 15 amino acids long. V was clipped by 0 bases and J by 4 bases; unmatched bases: 7. CDR3 DNA sequence: TGTGCCAGCAGCGTAGACCGCGGGAGCGGGTACGAGCAGTACTTC. It specifies CASSVDRGSGYEQYF.

This clonotype was seen repeatedly, ten times or more. V usage is TRBV6-1 and J usage is TRBJ2-1; TRBD2 agrees at 15 bases. The CDR3 spans 18 residues. V dropped 6 bases and J dropped 7; count of bases not matched to a gene: 13. Germline values: CDR1 MNHNS, CDR2 SASEGT. This CDR3 is CASSRTSGRAGERNEQFF. CDR3 nucleotides: TGTGCCAGCAGCCGGACTAGCGGGAGGGCCGGGGAAAGGAATGAGCAGTTCTTC.

This clonotype occurred many times. The chain is built from TRBV28 and TRBJ2-1, with 9 bases aligning to TRBD2. CDR3 length: 14 residues. Looked up from germline, CDR1 is MDHEN and CDR2 is SYDVKM. J lost 5 bases, V lost 11 bases, and 10 bases had no gene match. CDR3 in DNA: TGTGCCGGGGGGGGACTAGCTTATAACAATGAGCAGTTCTTC. Translation: CAGGGLAYNNEQFF.

The rearrangement links TRBV11-2 to TRBJ1-2; 7 bases fit TRBD1. Unmatched junction bases numbered 10, after V lost 6 bases and J lost 3 bases. Germline loops: CDR1 SGHAT, CDR2 FQNNGV. There are 15 residues in the CDR3. The CDR3 here is CASSGTGTVYYGYTF. CDR3 DNA sequence: TGTGCCAGCAGTGGGACCGGGACAGTTTACTATGGCTACACCTTC.

The table lists this clonotype with many counts. V usage is TRBV3-1 and J usage is TRBJ2-7; D gene ambiguous. Germline V gives CDR1 LGHDT, CDR2 YNNKEL (reference sequence). The CDR3 extends over 15 amino acids. V lost 5 bases and J 2 bases, leaving 16 bases between the germline ends. CDR3 nucleotide sequence: TGTGCCAGCAGCGTCACCGGGCCCCCGCCCTACGAGCAGTACTTC. Its translation: CASSVTGPPPYEQYF.

In this sample, this clonotype turned up many times. This chain connects TRBV7-9 to TRBJ1-1; 8 bases line up with TRBD1. Germline V gene lookup returns CDR1 SEHNR and CDR2 FQNEAQ (reference sequence). The CDR3 loop spans 16 amino acids. Trimming removed 1 base from V and 1 base from J; junction bases left unmatched: 5. The CDR3 protein is CASSLVWTGTNTEAFF. As DNA, the CDR3 is TGTGCCAGCAGCTTAGTGTGGACAGGGACGAACACTGAAGCTTTCTTT.

This clonotype appeared many times. The chain links TRBV18 to TRBJ1-4, with D unclear. Trimming took off 1 base at V and 4 bases at J, with 7 bases between the two ends. The CDR3 is made up of 14 amino acids. Germline V gene sequence: CDR1 KGHSH, CDR2 LQKENI. In DNA, the CDR3 is TGTGCCAGCTCACCACAATCGGGTAATGAAAAACTGTTTTTT. Its protein is CASSPQSGNEKLFF.

Note on this clonotype: The conserved phenylalanine or tryptophan is not found at the CDR3 terminus, so this likely reflects a read error. The rearrangement links TRBV6-2 or TRBV6-3 to TRBJ1-2; D is perhaps TRBD1 (5 bases). The CDR3 sequence is 16 residues long. Looked up from germline, CDR1 is MNHEY and CDR2 is SVGEGT. The V and J ends lost 2 bases and 4 bases respectively, with 17 bases between them. CDR3 DNA sequence: TGTGCCAGCAGTTACATACCAAGGGGAGTCGGCTATGGCTACACCTGC. It specifies CASSYIPRGVGYGYTC.

V is TRBV30 and J is TRBJ2-7; D ambiguous. V dropped 0 bases and J dropped 6 bases, with 6 bases sitting between them. The CDR3 extends over 11 amino acids. CDR1 and CDR2 from the germline V gene are GTSNPN and SVGIG (reference sequence). The CDR3 spells CAWSVITEQYF. CDR3 sequence (DNA): TGTGCCTGGAGTGTAATCACCGAGCAGTACTTC. Based on the CDR3 plus reference TRBV30 and TRBJ2-7, the full variable domain is SQTIHQWPATLVQPVGSPLSLECTVEGTSNPNLYWYRQAAGRGLQLLFYSVGIGQISSEVPQNLSASRPQDRQFILSSKKLLLSDSGFYLCAWSVITEQYFGPGTRLTVT.

This clonotype has just a few counts. This chain uses TRBV7-2 with TRBJ2-7; no clear D gene. Germline lookup yields CDR1 SGHTA and CDR2 FQGNSA. Trimming left V 1 base short and J 3 bases short, with 7 bases between. The CDR3 has 13 amino acids. The CDR3 DNA reads as TGTGCCAGCAGCTTAGTTAGTATCTACGAGCAGTACTTC. This sequence encodes CASSLVSIYEQYF.

The sample holds many counts of this clonotype. V gene TRBV28 combines with J gene TRBJ2-5; 8 bases fit TRBD2. Germline trimming cut 8 bases from V and 3 bases from J; bases unmatched to any gene: 8. This CDR3 spans 14 amino acids. Per the germline V gene, CDR1 is MDHEN and CDR2 is SYDVKM. The CDR3 DNA is TGTGCCAGCTCCGCCCTAGCGGGTGAAGAGACCCAGTACTTC. Translation: CASSALAGEETQYF.